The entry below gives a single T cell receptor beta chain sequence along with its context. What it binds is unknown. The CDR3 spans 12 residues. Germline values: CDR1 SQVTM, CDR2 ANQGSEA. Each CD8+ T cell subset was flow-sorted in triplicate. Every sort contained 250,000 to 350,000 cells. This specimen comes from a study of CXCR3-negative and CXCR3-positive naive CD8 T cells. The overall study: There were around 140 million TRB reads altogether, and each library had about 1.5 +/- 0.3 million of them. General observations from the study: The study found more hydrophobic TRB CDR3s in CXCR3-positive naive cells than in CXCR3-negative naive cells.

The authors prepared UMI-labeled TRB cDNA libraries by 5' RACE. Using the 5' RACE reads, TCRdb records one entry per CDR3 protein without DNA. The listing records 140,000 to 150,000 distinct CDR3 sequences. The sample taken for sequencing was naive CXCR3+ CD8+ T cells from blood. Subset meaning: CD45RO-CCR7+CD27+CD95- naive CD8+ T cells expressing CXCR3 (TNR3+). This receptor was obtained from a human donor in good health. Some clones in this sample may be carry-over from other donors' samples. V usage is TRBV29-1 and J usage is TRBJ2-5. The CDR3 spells CSVEVGLETQYF.